A single sample is the source of the 10 T cell receptor beta chains below, sequenced in a study of blood T cell repertoires in COVID-19. The protocol was immunoSEQ multiplex PCR, while the TCRdb copy is restricted to in-frame clones and leaves out a portion. The sample gives about 160,000 clones, more than 75% of which show up once; less than 6.5% is in the top ten. Sequenced input: peripheral blood. The source is a woman between 45 and 60 years old with COVID-19, enrolled during active disease.

The V gene is TRBV2, the J gene TRBJ2-6; 8 bases map to TRBD1. Germline V lookup: CDR1 SNHLY, CDR2 FYNNEI. V was clipped by 7 bases and J by 2 bases; unmatched bases: 4. There are 15 residues in the CDR3. CDR3 loop: CASTRQGTGANVLTF. The CDR3 DNA reads TGTGCCAGCACCCGACAGGGGACTGGGGCCAACGTCCTGACTTTC. Full variable domain (outside the CDR3, taken from reference TRBV2 and TRBJ2-6): EPEVTQTPSHQVTQMGQEVILRCVPISNHLYFYWYRQILGQKVEFLVSFYNNEISEKSEIFDDQFSVERPDGSNFTLKIRSTKLEDSAMYFCASTRQGTGANVLTFGAGSRLTVL.

This clone was recorded only once. The chain employs TRBV6-5 and TRBJ2-6; D unresolved. The CDR3 runs 11 residues. V was shortened by 11 bases and J by 3 bases, with 5 bases between the two germline ends. Germline CDR1 and CDR2: MNHEY and SVGAGI. Here the CDR3 DNA reads TGTGCCGCGGTTGGGGCCAACGTCCTGACTTTC. As protein: CAAVGANVLTF.

The chain joins TRBV6-5 to TRBJ2-5, with D perhaps matching TRBD2 (5 bases). CDR1 and CDR2 from the germline V gene are MNHEY and SVGAGI. The CDR3 has 15 residues. The V and J ends lost 4 bases and 2 bases respectively, with 14 bases between them. In nucleotides, the CDR3 is TGTGCCAGCAGTTCCCCCGGGGTCGGGCAAGAGACCCAGTACTTC. Amino acids: CASSSPGVGQETQYF.

The rearrangement links TRBV7-2 to TRBJ2-5; TRBD1 matches at 10 bases. There are 16 residues in the CDR3. Germline CDR1 reads SGHTA; CDR2 reads FQGNSA. Germline trimming cut 5 bases from V and 4 bases from J; bases unmatched to any gene: 10. The CDR3 sequence: CASSPRDRGVGETQYF. As DNA, the CDR3 is TGTGCCAGCAGCCCGCGGGACAGGGGAGTAGGAGAGACCCAGTACTTC.

The rearrangement joins TRBV6-5 to TRBJ2-3; D perhaps matches TRBD2 (6 bases). V was cut by 2 bases and J by 0 bases, with 9 bases left in between. This CDR3 has 15 amino acids. Germline V CDR1 and CDR2: MNHEY, SVGAGI. CDR3 in amino acids: CASSYAGTSTDTQYF. CDR3 sequence (DNA): TGTGCCAGCAGTTACGCGGGGACTAGCACAGATACGCAGTATTTT.

The chain links TRBV7-6 to TRBJ1-1; 10 nucleotides agree with TRBD1. The germline V gene encodes CDR1 SGHVS and CDR2 FNYEAQ. This CDR3 comprises 15 residues. After removal of 1 base from V and 3 bases from J, the junction contained 2 bases not matched to a gene. DNA for the CDR3: TGTGCCAGCAGCTTAGGTGGGACAGGGGACACTGAAGCTTTCTTT. This sequence encodes CASSLGGTGDTEAFF.

Here the CDR3 reads CASSHERGTSDTQYF. The CDR3 nucleotides read TGTGCCAGCAGCCACGAGCGGGGAACCTCAGATACGCAGTATTTT. This chain joins TRBV14 and TRBJ2-3, with 7 bases aligning to TRBD2. V gave up 3 bases and J gave up 4 bases; unmatched junction bases: 7. Germline V gives CDR1 SGHDN, CDR2 FVKESK. The CDR3 spans 15 residues.

This clone occurred once. CDR3 region: CASSDQTGGGANVLTF. The DNA of the CDR3 is TGTGCCAGCAGTGACCAGACAGGTGGTGGGGCCAACGTCCTGACTTTC. The chain couples TRBV6-4 to TRBJ2-6, with D possibly being TRBD1 (6 bases). Germline V CDR1 and CDR2: MRHNA, SNTAGT. CDR3 size: 16 residues. V was pared by 2 bases and J by 3 bases, with 11 bases between.

The chain couples TRBV5-4 to TRBJ2-1; a possible D gene is TRBD1 (6 bases). Germline assignment: CDR1 SGHNT and CDR2 YYREEE (reference sequence). With 0 bases removed from V and 3 bases from J, the gap between germline ends came to 13 bases. This CDR3 spans 16 amino acids. The CDR3 bases are TGTGCCAGCAGCTTGGGGGGCGGACAGTTCTACAATGAGCAGTTCTTC. It is translated as CASSLGGGQFYNEQFF. The variable domain in full, completed from reference TRBV5-4 and TRBJ2-1, reads ETGVTQSPTHLIKTRGQQVTLRCSSQSGHNTVSWYQQALGQGPQFIFQYYREEENGRGNFPPRFSGLQFPNYSSELNVNALELDDSALYLCASSLGGGQFYNEQFFGPGTRLTVL.

This sequence joins TRBV5-4 and TRBJ2-1; D is uncertain. Germline lookup yields CDR1 SGHNT and CDR2 YYREEE (reference sequence). Trimming pared 1 base from V and 8 bases from J, leaving 7 bases between. CDR3 length equals 12 residues. This CDR3 is CASSLSPHEQFF. In DNA, the CDR3 is TGTGCCAGCAGCTTGTCTCCCCATGAGCAGTTCTTC.